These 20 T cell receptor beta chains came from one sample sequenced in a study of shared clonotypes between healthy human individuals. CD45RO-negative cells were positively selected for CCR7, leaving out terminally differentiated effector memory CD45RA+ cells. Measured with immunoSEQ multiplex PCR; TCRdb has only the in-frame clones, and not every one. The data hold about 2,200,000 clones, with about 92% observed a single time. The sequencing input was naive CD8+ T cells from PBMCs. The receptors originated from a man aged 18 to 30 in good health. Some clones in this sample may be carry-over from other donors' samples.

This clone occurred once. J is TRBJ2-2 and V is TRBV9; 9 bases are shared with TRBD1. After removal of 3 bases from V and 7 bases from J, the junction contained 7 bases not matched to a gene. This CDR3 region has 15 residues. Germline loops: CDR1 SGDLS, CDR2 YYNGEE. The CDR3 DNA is TGTGCCAGCAGCGCCCCCAGGACAGGGGACGGGGAGCTGTTTTTT. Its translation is CASSAPRTGDGELFF.

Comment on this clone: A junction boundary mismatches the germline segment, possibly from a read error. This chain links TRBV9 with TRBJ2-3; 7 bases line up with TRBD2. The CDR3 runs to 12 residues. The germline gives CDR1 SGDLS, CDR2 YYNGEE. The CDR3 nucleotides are TGTGCCAGCAGCTTAACGGGAGGTCTCCGGGATTTT. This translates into CASSLTGGLRDF.

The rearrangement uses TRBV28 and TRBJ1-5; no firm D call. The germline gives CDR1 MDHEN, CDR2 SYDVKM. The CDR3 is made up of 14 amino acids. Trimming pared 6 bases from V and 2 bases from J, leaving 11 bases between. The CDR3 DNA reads TGTGCCAGCAGCCGGATCCGGCGCAATCAGCCCCAGCATTTT. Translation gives CASSRIRRNQPQHF.

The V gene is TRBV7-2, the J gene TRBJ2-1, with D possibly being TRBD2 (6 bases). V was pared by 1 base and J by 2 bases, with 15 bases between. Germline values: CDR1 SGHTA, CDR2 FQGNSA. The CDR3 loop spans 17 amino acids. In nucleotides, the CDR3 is TGTGCCAGCAGCTTAGAGGTAGGACTACACCCCTACAATGAGCAGTTCTTC. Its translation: CASSLEVGLHPYNEQFF. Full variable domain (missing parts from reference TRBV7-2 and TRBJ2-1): GAGVSQSPSNKVTEKGKDVELRCDPISGHTALYWYRQSLGQGLEFLIYFQGNSAPDKSGLPSDRFSAERTGGSVSTLTIQRTQQEDSAVYLCASSLEVGLHPYNEQFFGPGTRLTVL.

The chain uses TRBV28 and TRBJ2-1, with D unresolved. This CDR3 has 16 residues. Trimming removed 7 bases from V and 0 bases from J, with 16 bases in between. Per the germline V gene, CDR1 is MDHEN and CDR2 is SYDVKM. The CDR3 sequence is CASMLRSRSSYNEQFF. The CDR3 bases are TGTGCCAGCATGTTACGTAGCCGGAGCTCCTACAATGAGCAGTTCTTC.

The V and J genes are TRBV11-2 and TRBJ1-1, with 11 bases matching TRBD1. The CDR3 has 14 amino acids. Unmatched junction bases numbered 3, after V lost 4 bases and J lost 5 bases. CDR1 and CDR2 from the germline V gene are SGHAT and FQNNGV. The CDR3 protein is CASSSGTGGTEAFF. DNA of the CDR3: TGTGCCAGCAGCTCCGGGACAGGGGGGACTGAAGCTTTCTTT.

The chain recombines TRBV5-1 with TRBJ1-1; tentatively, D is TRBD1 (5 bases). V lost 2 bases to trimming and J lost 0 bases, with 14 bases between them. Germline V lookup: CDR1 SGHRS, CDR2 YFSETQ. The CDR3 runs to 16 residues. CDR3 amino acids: CASSLGRAEMNTEAFF. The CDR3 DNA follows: TGCGCCAGCAGCTTAGGCAGGGCCGAAATGAACACTGAAGCTTTCTTT.

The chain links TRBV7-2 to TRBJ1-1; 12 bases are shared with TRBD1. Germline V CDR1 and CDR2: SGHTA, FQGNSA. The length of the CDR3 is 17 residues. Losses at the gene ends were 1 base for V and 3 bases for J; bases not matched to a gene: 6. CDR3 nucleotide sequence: TGTGCCAGCAGCTTAGTGCGGGACAGGGGGCGAGACACTGAAGCTTTCTTT. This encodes CASSLVRDRGRDTEAFF. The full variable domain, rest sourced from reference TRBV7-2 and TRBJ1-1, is GAGVSQSPSNKVTEKGKDVELRCDPISGHTALYWYRQSLGQGLEFLIYFQGNSAPDKSGLPSDRFSAERTGGSVSTLTIQRTQQEDSAVYLCASSLVRDRGRDTEAFFGQGTRLTVV.

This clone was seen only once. CDR3 coding DNA: TGTGCCAGCAGCATGTACGACTCCGGGGGAACCCAGTACTTC. Protein product: CASSMYDSGGTQYF. V gene TRBV13 combines with J gene TRBJ2-5, with TRBD2 as a possible D gene (6 bases). The germline V and J ends were trimmed by 5 bases and 8 bases, with 18 bases remaining between them. The CDR3 totals 14 residues. Germline CDR1 PRHDT, CDR2 FYEKMQ (reference sequence).

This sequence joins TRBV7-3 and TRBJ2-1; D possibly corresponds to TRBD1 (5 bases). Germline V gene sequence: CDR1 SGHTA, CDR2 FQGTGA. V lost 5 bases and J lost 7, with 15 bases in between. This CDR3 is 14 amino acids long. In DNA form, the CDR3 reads TGTGCCAGCAGCCTAGAGGAGCAGGGAAATGAGCAGTTCTTC. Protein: CASSLEEQGNEQFF.

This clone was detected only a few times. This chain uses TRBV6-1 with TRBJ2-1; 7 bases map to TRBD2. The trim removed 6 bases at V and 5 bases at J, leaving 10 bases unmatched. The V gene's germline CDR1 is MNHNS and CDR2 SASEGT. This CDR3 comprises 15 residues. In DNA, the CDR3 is TGTGCCAGCAGGGCCAGGCGGGAGAGGGACAATGAGCAGTTCTTC. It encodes CASRARRERDNEQFF.

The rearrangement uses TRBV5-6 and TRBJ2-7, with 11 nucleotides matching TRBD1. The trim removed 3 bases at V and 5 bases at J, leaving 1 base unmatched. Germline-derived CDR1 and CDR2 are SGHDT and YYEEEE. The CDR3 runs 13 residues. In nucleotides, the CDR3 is TGTGCCAGCAGCTGGGACAGGGGGAACGAGCAGTACTTC. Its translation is CASSWDRGNEQYF.

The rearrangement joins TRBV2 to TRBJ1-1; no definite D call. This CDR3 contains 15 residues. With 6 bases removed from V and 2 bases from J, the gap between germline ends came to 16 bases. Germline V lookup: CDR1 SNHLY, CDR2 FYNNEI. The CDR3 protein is CASRRGREGNTEAFF. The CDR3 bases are TGTGCCAGCAGGAGAGGGAGGGAGGGTAACACTGAAGCTTTCTTT.

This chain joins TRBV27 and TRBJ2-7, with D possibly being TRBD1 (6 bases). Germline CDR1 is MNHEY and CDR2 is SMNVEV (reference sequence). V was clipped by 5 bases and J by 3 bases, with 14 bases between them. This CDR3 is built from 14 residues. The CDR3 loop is CASSPGTMIYEQYF. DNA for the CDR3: TGTGCCAGCAGTCCCGGGACAATGATCTACGAGCAGTACTTC.

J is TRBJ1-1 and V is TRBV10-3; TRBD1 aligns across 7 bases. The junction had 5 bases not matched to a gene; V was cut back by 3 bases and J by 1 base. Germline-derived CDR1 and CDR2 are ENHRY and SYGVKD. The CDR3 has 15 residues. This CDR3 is CAISEWDSGNTEAFF. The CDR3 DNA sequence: TGTGCCATCAGTGAATGGGACAGCGGGAACACTGAAGCTTTCTTT.

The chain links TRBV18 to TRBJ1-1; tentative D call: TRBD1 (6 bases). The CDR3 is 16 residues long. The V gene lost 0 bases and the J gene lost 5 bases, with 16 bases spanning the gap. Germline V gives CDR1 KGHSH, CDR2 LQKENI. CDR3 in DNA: TGTGCCAGCTCACCACCTGCGTGGGGGCATGGGACTGAAGCTTTCTTT. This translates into CASSPPAWGHGTEAFF.

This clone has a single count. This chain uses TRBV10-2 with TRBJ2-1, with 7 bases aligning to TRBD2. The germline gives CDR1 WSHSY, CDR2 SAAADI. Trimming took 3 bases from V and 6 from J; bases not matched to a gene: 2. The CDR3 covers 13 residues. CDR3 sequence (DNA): TGCGCCAGCAGTGACCGACTAGCCAATGAGCAGTTCTTC. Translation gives CASSDRLANEQFF.

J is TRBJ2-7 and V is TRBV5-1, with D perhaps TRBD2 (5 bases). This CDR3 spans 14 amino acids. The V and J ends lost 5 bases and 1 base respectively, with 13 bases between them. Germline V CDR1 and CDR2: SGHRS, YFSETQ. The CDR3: CASREGLSSYEQYF. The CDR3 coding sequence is TGCGCCAGCAGAGAGGGCCTTAGTTCCTACGAGCAGTACTTC.

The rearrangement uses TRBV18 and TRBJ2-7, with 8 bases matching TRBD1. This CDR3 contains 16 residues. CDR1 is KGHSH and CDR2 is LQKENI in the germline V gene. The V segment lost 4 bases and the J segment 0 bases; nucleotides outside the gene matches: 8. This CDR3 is CASSLTTGASSYEQYF. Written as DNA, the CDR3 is TGTGCCAGCTCACTGACGACAGGGGCAAGCTCCTACGAGCAGTACTTC.

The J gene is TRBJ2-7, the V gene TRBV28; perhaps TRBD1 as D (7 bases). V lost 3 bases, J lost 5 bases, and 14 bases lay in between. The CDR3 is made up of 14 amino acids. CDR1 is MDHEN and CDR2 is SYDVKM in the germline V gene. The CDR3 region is CASSFTAGGNEQYF. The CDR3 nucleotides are TGTGCCAGCAGTTTTACAGCAGGGGGGAACGAGCAGTACTTC.